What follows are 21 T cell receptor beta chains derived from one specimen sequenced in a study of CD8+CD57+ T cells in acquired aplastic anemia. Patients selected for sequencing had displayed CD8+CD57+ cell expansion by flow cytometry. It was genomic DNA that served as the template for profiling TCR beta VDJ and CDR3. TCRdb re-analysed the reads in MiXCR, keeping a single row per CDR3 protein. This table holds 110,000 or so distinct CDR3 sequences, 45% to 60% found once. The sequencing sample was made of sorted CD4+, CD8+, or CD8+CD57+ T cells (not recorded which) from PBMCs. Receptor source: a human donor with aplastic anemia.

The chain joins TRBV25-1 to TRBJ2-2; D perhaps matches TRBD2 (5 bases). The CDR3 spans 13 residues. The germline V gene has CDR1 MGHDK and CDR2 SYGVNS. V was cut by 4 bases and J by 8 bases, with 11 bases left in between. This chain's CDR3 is CASSAEERGELFF. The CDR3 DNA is TGTGCCAGCAGTGCGGAGGAGCGAGGGGAGCTGTTTTTT.

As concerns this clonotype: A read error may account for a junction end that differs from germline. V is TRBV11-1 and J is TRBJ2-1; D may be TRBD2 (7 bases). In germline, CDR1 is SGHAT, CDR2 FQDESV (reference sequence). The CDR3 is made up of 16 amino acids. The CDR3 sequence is CTSSLGGTTSYNEQFF. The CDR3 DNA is TGTACCAGCAGTTTAGGGGGGACTACCTCCTACAATGAGCAGTTCTTC.

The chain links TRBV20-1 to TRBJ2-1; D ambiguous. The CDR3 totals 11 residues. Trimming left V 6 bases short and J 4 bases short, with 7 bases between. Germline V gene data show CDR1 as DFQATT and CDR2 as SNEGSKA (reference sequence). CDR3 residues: CSAEQYNEQFF. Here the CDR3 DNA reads TGCAGTGCGGAACAGTACAATGAGCAGTTCTTC.

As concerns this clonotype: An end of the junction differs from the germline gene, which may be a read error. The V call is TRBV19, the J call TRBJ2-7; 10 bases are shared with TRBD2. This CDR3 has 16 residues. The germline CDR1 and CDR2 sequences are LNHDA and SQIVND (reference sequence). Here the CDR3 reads CASSISPSGSSYEQYF. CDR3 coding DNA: TGTGCCAGCAGTATATCGCCTAGCGGGAGCTCCTACGAGCAGTACTTC.

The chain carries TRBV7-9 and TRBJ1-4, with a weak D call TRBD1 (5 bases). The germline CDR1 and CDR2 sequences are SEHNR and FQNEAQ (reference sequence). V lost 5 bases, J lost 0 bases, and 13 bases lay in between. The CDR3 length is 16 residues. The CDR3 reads CASSPTAYTTNEKLFF. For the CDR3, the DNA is TGTGCCAGCAGCCCGACAGCCTACACAACTAATGAAAAACTGTTTTTT.

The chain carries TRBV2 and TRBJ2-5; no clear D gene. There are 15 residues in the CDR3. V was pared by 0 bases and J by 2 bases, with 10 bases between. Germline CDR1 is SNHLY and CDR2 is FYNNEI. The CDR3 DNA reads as TGTGCCAGCAGTGAAGCCCCGACACTTCAAGAGACCCAGTACTTC. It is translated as CASSEAPTLQETQYF.

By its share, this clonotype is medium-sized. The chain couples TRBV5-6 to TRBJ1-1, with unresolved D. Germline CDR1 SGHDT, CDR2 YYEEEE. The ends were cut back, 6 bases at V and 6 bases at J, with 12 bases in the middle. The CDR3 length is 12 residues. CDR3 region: CASTTRMAEAFF. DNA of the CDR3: TGTGCCAGCACCACACGGATGGCTGAAGCTTTCTTT. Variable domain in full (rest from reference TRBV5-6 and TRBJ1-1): DAGVTQSPTHLIKTRGQQVTLRCSPKSGHDTVSWYQQALGQGPQFIFQYYEEEERQRGNFPDRFSGHQFPNYSSELNVNALLLGDSALYLCASTTRMAEAFFGQGTRLTVV.

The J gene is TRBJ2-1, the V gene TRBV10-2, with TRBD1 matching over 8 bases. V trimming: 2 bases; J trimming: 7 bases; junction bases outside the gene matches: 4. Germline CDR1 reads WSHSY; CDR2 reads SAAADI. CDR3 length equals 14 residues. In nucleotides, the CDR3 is TGCGCCAGCAGTGAGGCAGGGGGCAGGAATGAGCAGTTCTTC. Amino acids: CASSEAGGRNEQFF.

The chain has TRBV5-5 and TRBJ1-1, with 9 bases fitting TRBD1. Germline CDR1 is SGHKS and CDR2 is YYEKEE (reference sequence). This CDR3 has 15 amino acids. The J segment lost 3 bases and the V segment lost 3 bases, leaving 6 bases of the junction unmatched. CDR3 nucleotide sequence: TGTGCCAGCAGCTCGGGACAGGGCATGGACACTGAAGCTTTCTTT. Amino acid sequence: CASSSGQGMDTEAFF.

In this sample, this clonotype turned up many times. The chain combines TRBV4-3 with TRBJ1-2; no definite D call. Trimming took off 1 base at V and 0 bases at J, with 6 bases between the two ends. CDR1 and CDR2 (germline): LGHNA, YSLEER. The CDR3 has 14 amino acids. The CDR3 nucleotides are TGCGCCAGCAGCCAAGTGGAGGCTAACTATGGCTACACCTTC. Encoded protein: CASSQVEANYGYTF.

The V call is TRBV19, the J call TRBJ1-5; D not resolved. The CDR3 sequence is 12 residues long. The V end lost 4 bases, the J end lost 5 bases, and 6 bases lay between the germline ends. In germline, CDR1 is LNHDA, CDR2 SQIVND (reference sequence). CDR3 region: CASSKLYQPQHF. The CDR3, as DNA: TGTGCCAGTAGTAAATTATATCAGCCCCAGCATTTT.

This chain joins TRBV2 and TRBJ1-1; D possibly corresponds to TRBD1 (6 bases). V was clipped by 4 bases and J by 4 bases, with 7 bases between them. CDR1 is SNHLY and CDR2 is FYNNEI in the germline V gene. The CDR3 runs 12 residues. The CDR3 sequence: CASSARGTEAFF. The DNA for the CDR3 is TGTGCCAGCAGTGCCAGGGGCACTGAAGCTTTCTTT. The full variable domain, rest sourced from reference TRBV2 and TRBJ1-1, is EPEVTQTPSHQVTQMGQEVILRCVPISNHLYFYWYRQILGQKVEFLVSFYNNEISEKSEIFDDQFSVERPDGSNFTLKIRSTKLEDSAMYFCASSARGTEAFFGQGTRLTVV.

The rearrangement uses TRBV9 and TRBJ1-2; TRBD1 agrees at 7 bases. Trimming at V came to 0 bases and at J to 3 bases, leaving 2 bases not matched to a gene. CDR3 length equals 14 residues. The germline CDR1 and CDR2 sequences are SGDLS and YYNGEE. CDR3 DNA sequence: TGTGCCAGCAGCGTAGGGGACAGTCACTATGGCTACACCTTC. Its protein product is CASSVGDSHYGYTF.

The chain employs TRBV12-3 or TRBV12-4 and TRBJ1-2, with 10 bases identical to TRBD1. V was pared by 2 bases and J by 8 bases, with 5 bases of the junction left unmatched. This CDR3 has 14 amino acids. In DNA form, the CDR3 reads TGTGCCAGCAGTTTATCAGGGACAGGGGAAGGCTACACCTTC. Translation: CASSLSGTGEGYTF.

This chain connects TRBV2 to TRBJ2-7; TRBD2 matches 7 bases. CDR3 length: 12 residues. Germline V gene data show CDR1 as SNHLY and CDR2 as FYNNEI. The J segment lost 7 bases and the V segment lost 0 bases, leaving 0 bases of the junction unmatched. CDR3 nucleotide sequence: TGTGCCAGCAGTGAAGCGGGGGGGGAGCAGTACTTC. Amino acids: CASSEAGGEQYF.

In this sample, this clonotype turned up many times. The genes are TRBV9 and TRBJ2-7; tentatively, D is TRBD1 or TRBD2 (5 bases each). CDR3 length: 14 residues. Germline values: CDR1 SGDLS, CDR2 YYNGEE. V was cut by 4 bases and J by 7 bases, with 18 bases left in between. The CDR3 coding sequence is TGTGCCAGCAGCTCACAAGGGGAGTTGGGGGAGCAGTACTTC. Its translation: CASSSQGELGEQYF.

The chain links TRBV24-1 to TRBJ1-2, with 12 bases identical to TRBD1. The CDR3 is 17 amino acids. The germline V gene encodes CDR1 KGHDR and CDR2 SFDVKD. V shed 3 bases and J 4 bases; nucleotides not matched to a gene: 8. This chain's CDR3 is CATSDIGTGGFSYGYTF. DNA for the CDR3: TGTGCCACCAGTGATATAGGGACAGGGGGCTTTAGCTATGGCTACACCTTC.

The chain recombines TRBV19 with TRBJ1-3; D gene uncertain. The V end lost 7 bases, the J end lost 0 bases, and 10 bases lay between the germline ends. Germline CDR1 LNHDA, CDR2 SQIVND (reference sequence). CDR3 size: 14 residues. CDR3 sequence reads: CASTAGVSGNTIYF. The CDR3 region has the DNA TGTGCCAGTACGGCAGGCGTCTCTGGAAACACCATATATTTT.

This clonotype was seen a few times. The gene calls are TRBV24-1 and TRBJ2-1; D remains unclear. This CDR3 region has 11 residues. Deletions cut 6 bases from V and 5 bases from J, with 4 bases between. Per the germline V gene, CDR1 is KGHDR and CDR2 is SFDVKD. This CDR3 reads CATSRDNEQFF. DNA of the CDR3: TGTGCCACCAGTAGAGACAATGAGCAGTTCTTC.

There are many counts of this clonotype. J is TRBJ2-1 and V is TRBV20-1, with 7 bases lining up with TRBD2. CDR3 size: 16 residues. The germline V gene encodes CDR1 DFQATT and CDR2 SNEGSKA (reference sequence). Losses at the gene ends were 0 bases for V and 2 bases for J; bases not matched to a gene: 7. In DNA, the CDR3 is TGCAGTGCTAGAGACCCCGGGGAGGGTCCCTACAATGAGCAGTTCTTC. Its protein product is CSARDPGEGPYNEQFF.

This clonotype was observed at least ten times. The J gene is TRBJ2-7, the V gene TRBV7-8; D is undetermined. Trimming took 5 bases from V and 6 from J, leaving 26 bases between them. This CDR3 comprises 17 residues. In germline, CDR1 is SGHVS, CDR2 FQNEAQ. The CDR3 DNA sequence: TGTGCCAGCAGCAAGAGTCCGGTGGGTCAAATTCCTGGCGAGCAGTACTTC. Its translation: CASSKSPVGQIPGEQYF. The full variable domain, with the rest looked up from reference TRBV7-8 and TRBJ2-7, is GAGVSQSPRYKVAKRGQDVALRCDPISGHVSLFWYQQALGQGPEFLTYFQNEAQLDKSGLPSDRFFAERPEGSVSTLKIQRTQQEDSAVYLCASSKSPVGQIPGEQYFGPGTRLTVT.